The rows below give T cell receptor beta chains drawn from one sample of a study of blood T cell repertoires in COVID-19. Measured with immunoSEQ multiplex PCR; TCRdb has only the in-frame clones, and not every one. The sample has 70,000 or so clones; 80% to 90% are singletons. Sequences were obtained from peripheral blood. These receptors originate from a woman aged 18-35 years with acute or convalescent COVID-19. The CDR3 runs from the conserved cysteine through the conserved F or W. A D gene is named only where the DNA matches it firmly. The size field is filled for only some rows; it gives once, few, many or a size class.

.	14	TRBJ2-5	.	TRBV7-9	CASSLEDRQETQYF	TGTGCCAGCAGCTTAGAAGACAGACAAGAGACCCAGTACTTC
TRBD2	19	TRBJ2-3	.	TRBV9	CASSVVPSGGALGTDTQYF	TGTGCCAGCAGCGTAGTACCTAGCGGGGGGGCATTAGGGACAGATACGCAGTATTTT
TRBD2	16	TRBJ2-7	.	TRBV6-6	CASSPLPASGAYEQYF	TGTGCCAGCAGTCCCCTCCCGGCAAGCGGGGCCTACGAGCAGTACTTC
.	15	TRBJ2-6	.	TRBV2	CASSDRSSGANVLTF	TGTGCCAGCAGTGATCGCAGCTCTGGGGCCAACGTCCTGACTTTC
TRBD2	13	TRBJ2-5	few	TRBV5-1	CASTSGSTETQYF	TGCGCCAGTACTAGCGGGAGTACGGAGACCCAGTACTTC
TRBD2	15	TRBJ2-5	.	TRBV6-5	CASSAGTTSQETQYF	TGTGCCAGCAGCGCCGGGACTACGTCCCAAGAGACCCAGTACTTC
.	15	TRBJ1-5	.	TRBV7-8	CASSLLDSNDQPQHF	TGTGCCAGCAGCCTACTGGACAGCAACGATCAGCCCCAGCATTTT
.	15	TRBJ1-1	few	TRBV4-2	CASSHSSSRDTEAFF	TGTGCCAGCAGCCACTCTTCGAGCAGGGACACTGAAGCTTTCTTT
TRBD1	20	TRBJ2-6	.	TRBV7-6	CASSEWRAGTDSSGANVLTF	TGTGCCAGCAGCGAATGGCGGGCCGGGACAGACAGCTCTGGGGCCAACGTCCTGACTTTC
TRBD1	12	TRBJ2-7	.	TRBV6-5	CATLDRAYEQYF	TGTGCCACCCTGGACAGGGCGTACGAGCAGTACTTC
TRBD1	14	TRBJ2-7	.	TRBV2	CASSGDRSTYEQYF	TGTGCCAGCAGTGGGGACAGGTCTACCTACGAGCAGTACTTC
.	13	TRBJ1-2	.	TRBV9	CASSVDSGYGYTF	TGTGCCAGCAGCGTAGACTCAGGCTATGGCTACACCTTC
.	13	TRBJ1-6	.	TRBV30	CAWKHRASSPLHF	TGTGCCTGGAAGCACAGGGCATCATCACCCCTCCACTTT
.	16	TRBJ1-6	once	TRBV7-8	CASSSKESSYNSPLHF	TGTGCCAGCAGCTCTAAGGAGAGCTCCTATAATTCACCCCTCCACTTT
.	14	TRBJ2-1	many	TRBV19	CASSMWVADNEQFF	TGTGCCAGTAGTATGTGGGTAGCGGACAATGAGCAGTTCTTC
.	12	TRBJ2-1	.	TRBV29-1	CSAQTSYNEQFF	TGCAGCGCTCAAACTAGTTACAATGAGCAGTTCTTC
TRBD2	15	TRBJ2-1	.	TRBV5-5	CASSGTSGGGNEQFF	TGTGCCAGCAGCGGGACTAGCGGAGGGGGGAATGAGCAGTTCTTC
.	14	TRBJ2-3	.	TRBV13	CASSFRGSTDTQYF	TGTGCCAGCAGCTTCCGGGGGAGCACAGATACGCAGTATTTT
.	13	TRBJ1-3	.	TRBV5-5	CASSLSAGNTIYF	TGTGCCAGCAGCTTGTCAGCTGGAAACACCATATATTTT
TRBD1	15	TRBJ1-1	.	TRBV28	CASSDDRGRNTEAFF	TGTGCCAGCAGCGACGACAGGGGCAGGAACACTGAAGCTTTCTTT
TRBD1	14	TRBJ1-5	.	TRBV28	CASSRRQGHQPQHF	TGTGCCAGCAGCCGAAGACAGGGGCATCAGCCCCAGCATTTT
.	17	TRBJ1-4	.	TRBV4-1	CASSQVWASEKNEKLFF	TGCGCCAGCAGCCAAGTTTGGGCCTCAGAAAAAAATGAAAAACTGTTTTTT
.	12	TRBJ2-5	.	TRBV12-3/TRBV12-4	CASSRFRETQYF	TGTGCCAGCAGTCGGTTTCGAGAGACCCAGTACTTC
TRBD2	16	TRBJ2-3	.	TRBV14	CASSQVRTRGTDTQYF	TGTGCCAGCAGCCAAGTACGGACTAGGGGAACAGATACGCAGTATTTT
.	13	TRBJ1-2	.	TRBV6-5	CASSYGGDYGYTF	TGTGCCAGCAGTTACGGGGGCGACTATGGCTACACCTTC
.	13	TRBJ1-5	.	TRBV28	CASSLTYNQPQHF	TGTGCCAGCAGCCTGACATACAATCAGCCCCAGCATTTT
.	13	TRBJ1-2	.	TRBV2	CASRLTRQNGYTF	TGTGCCAGCAGGCTGACCCGACAGAATGGCTACACCTTC
TRBD2	13	TRBJ2-7	.	TRBV6-5	CASSRTSVSEQYF	TGTGCCAGCAGCCGGACTAGCGTCTCCGAGCAGTACTTC
.	15	TRBJ2-5	.	TRBV27	CASRQNPRAGETQYF	TGTGCCAGCAGACAAAACCCCAGGGCTGGCGAGACCCAGTACTTC
TRBD2	16	TRBJ2-3	.	TRBV6-6	CASSQVAGGRSDTQYF	TGTGCCAGCAGTCAGGTAGCGGGGGGACGTTCAGATACGCAGTATTTT
TRBD2	16	TRBJ2-2	.	TRBV6-2/TRBV6-3	CASSYLTSPPSRELFF	TGTGCCAGCAGTTATCTGACTAGCCCTCCATCTAGGGAGCTGTTTTTT
.	13	TRBJ1-4	.	TRBV20-1	CSASKDSWGQLFF	TGCAGTGCTAGTAAGGACAGTTGGGGGCAACTGTTTTTT
TRBD2	15	TRBJ2-1	medium-sized	TRBV27	CASSDGTSGMSEQFF	TGTGCCAGCAGTGACGGGACTAGCGGGATGAGTGAGCAGTTCTTC
.	16	TRBJ2-1	.	TRBV4-3	CASSQDWGQSYNEQFF	TGCGCCAGCAGCCAAGATTGGGGACAATCCTACAATGAGCAGTTCTTC
TRBD1	15	TRBJ1-1	.	TRBV5-1	CASSFDRGRNTEAFF	TGCGCCAGCAGCTTTGACAGGGGGCGTAACACTGAAGCTTTCTTT
.	16	TRBJ2-5	.	TRBV7-8	CASSFSMDLVGETQYF	TGTGCCAGCAGCTTCTCCATGGACTTGGTTGGAGAGACCCAGTACTTC
.	12	TRBJ1-2	once	TRBV30	CAGQGRKYGYTF	TGTGCCGGGCAGGGGAGAAAATATGGCTACACCTTC
.	17	TRBJ1-2	.	TRBV4-1	CASSQDWRGYSNYGYTF	TGCGCCAGCAGCCAAGATTGGAGAGGATACTCTAACTATGGCTACACCTTC
TRBD1	14	TRBJ2-5	few	TRBV7-9	CASSPTGAAETQYF	TGTGCCAGCAGCCCAACAGGGGCGGCGGAGACCCAGTACTTC
.	15	TRBJ2-6	.	TRBV6-2/TRBV6-3	CASSSGNSGANVLTF	TGTGCCAGCAGCTCGGGGAACTCTGGGGCCAACGTCCTGACTTTC
TRBD2	15	TRBJ2-1	.	TRBV9	CASSRTGGTYNEQFF	TGTGCCAGCAGCCGCACGGGGGGGACCTACAATGAGCAGTTCTTC
.	16	TRBJ1-1	.	TRBV10-3	CAISVPSGVGNTEAFF	TGTGCCATCAGTGTCCCCTCAGGGGTTGGGAACACTGAAGCTTTCTTT
TRBD1	15	TRBJ1-2	.	TRBV7-2	CASSSHTGVENGYTF	TGTGCCAGCAGCTCGCACACAGGGGTGGAGAATGGCTACACCTTC
TRBD1	15	TRBJ1-2	.	TRBV15	CATSRGGGFNNGYTF	TGTGCCACCAGCAGAGGAGGGGGCTTTAACAATGGCTACACCTTC
.	17	TRBJ2-1	.	TRBV7-6	CASSLGPRGPAYNEQFF	TGTGCCAGCAGCTTAGGGCCTCGGGGTCCCGCCTACAATGAGCAGTTCTTC
.	13	TRBJ1-1	.	TRBV3-1/TRBV3-2	CASSRGGFTEAFF	TGTGCCAGCAGCCGGGGGGGATTCACTGAAGCTTTCTTT
TRBD2	16	TRBJ2-1	.	TRBV19	CASSISLADLYNEQFF	TGTGCCAGTAGTATATCTCTAGCGGACCTATACAATGAGCAGTTCTTC
TRBD2	18	TRBJ2-1	.	TRBV13	CASSSQGTSLPKYNEQFF	TGTGCCAGCAGCTCACAGGGGACTAGCCTCCCCAAGTACAATGAGCAGTTCTTC
.	16	TRBJ2-1	.	TRBV7-2	CASSLGHRDVFNEQFF	TGTGCCAGCAGCTTAGGTCACAGGGACGTCTTCAATGAGCAGTTCTTC
TRBD1	16	TRBJ1-2	.	TRBV6-1	CASSEARQGANYGYTF	TGTGCCAGCAGTGAAGCTAGACAGGGGGCAAACTATGGCTACACCTTC
.	16	TRBJ1-4	.	TRBV18	CASSPREQGGIEKLFF	TGTGCCAGCTCACCACGTGAACAGGGAGGGATTGAAAAACTGTTTTTT
TRBD2	15	TRBJ2-1	few	TRBV6-2/TRBV6-3	CASSYRTSGLNEQFF	TGTGCCAGCAGTTACAGGACTAGCGGGCTCAATGAGCAGTTCTTC
.	15	TRBJ2-5	.	TRBV28	CASSSPGLKQETQYF	TGTGCCAGCAGTTCTCCGGGACTGAAACAAGAGACCCAGTACTTC
.	15	TRBJ2-1	.	TRBV7-9	CASSRDSRDNNEQFF	TGTGCCAGCAGCCGCGACAGCAGAGATAACAATGAGCAGTTCTTC
.	15	TRBJ2-1	.	TRBV27	CASRLGRSSYNEQFF	TGTGCCAGCAGGTTGGGGCGGAGCTCCTACAATGAGCAGTTCTTC
.	13	TRBJ1-2	.	TRBV28	CASSQFIAGGYTF	TGTGCCAGCAGCCAATTCATAGCGGGGGGCTACACCTTC
.	14	TRBJ2-2	.	TRBV6-6	CASMFPESTGELFF	TGTGCCAGCATGTTCCCTGAGTCGACCGGGGAGCTGTTTTTT
TRBD2	13	TRBJ2-5	few	TRBV6-2/TRBV6-3	CASSFRGGKTQYF	TGTGCCAGCAGTTTCCGGGGAGGGAAGACCCAGTACTTC
.	15	TRBJ1-3	.	TRBV6-1	CASSDDLFSGNTIYF	TGTGCCAGCAGTGACGATCTATTCTCTGGAAACACCATATATTTT